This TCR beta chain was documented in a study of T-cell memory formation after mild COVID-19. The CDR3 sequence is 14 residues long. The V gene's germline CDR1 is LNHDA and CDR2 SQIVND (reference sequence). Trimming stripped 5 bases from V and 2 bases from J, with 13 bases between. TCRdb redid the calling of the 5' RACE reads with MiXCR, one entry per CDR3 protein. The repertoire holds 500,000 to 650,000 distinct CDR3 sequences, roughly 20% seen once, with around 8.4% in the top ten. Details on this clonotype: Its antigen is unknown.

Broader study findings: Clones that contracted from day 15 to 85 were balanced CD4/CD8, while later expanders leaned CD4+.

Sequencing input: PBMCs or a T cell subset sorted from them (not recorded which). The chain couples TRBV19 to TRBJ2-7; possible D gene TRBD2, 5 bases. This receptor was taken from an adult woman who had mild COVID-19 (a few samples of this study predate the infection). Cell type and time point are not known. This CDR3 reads CASSPMTGTYEQYF. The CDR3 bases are TGTGCCAGTAGTCCGATGACGGGGACCTACGAGCAGTACTTC.